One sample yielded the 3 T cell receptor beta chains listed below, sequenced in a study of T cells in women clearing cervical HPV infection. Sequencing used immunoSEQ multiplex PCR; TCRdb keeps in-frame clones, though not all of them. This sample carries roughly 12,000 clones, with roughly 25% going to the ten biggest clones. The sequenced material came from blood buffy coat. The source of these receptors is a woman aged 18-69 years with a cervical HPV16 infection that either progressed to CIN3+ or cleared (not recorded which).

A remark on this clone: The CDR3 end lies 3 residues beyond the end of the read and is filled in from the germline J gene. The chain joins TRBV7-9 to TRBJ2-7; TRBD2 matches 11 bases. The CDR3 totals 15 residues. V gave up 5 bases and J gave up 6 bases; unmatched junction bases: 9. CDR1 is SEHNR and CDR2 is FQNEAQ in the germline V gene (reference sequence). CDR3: CASSGGWLAGGEQYF. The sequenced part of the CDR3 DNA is TGTGCCAGCAGCGGAGGGTGGCTAGCGGGGGGCGAG.

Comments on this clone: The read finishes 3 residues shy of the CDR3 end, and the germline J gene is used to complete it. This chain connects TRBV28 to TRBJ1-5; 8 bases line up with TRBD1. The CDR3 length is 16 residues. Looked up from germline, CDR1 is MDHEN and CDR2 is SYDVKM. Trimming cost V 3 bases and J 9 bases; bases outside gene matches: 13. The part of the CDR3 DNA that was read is TGTGCCAGCAGTTTGAGTATCGGGACAGGCGTCTCGCCC. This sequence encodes CASSLSIGTGVSP. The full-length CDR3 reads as CASSLSIGTGVSPQHF.

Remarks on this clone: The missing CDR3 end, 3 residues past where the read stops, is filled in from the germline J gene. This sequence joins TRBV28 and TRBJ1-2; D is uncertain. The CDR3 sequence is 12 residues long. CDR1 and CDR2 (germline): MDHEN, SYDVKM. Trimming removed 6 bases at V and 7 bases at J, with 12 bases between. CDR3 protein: CASSDRSGGYTF. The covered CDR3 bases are TGTGCCAGCAGCGATAGATCGGGTGGC.